This TCR beta chain was profiled in a study of T cell responses to AZD1222 COVID-19 vaccine. Study outcomes and limitations: Unmutated variant regions are reportedly the target of nearly half of TCRs that are spike-specific. Spike-spanning, vaccine-associated CD4 TCRs were dominant at 160-218 and 743-854.

As for this clone: The antigen is unknown.

Deletions cut 7 bases from V and 4 bases from J, with 8 bases between. From germline, CDR1 is SGDLS and CDR2 YYNGEE. This CDR3 is 11 amino acids long. TCRdb's table, derived via immunoSEQ multiplex PCR, lists solely in-frame clones and lacks some. The repertoire holds some 150,000 clones, 92% seen once, with 3.5% to 4.5% in the top ten. Sample: peripheral blood, taken 28 days after the second AZD1222 dose. V is TRBV9 and J is TRBJ1-1, with TRBD1 as a possible D gene (5 bases). The sequence came from an adult who received the AZD1222 COVID-19 vaccine. CDR3 residues: CASGGGTEAFF. CDR3 bases: TGTGCCAGCGGCGGGGGCACTGAAGCTTTCTTT. Combining the CDR3 with reference TRBV9 and TRBJ1-1 gives the whole variable domain DSGVTQTPKHLITATGQRVTLRCSPRSGDLSVYWYQQSLDQGLQFLIQYYNGEERAKGNILERFSAQQFPDLHSELNLSSLELGDSALYFCASGGGTEAFFGQGTRLTVV.